One sample yielded the 15 T cell receptor beta chains listed below, sequenced in a study of technical replicates of blood from a handful of donors. Assay: immunoSEQ multiplex PCR; the TCRdb copy retains only in-frame clones and omits some. The data show almost 65,000 clones, more than 75% seen once. Material for sequencing was PBMCs. The receptors shown here come from a human donor in good health. Some clones in this sample may be carry-over from other donors' samples.

The V call is TRBV4-1, the J call TRBJ2-1, with D maybe TRBD2 (5 bases). CDR1 MGHRA and CDR2 YSYEKL come from the germline V gene. V lost 1 base and J 5 bases, leaving 15 bases between the germline ends. The CDR3 is made up of 16 amino acids. Here the CDR3 DNA reads TGCGCCAGCAGCCAAGGGCTCGAGGGTTTGCACAATGAGCAGTTCTTC. It specifies CASSQGLEGLHNEQFF.

V and J are TRBV30 and TRBJ1-4; a weak D match, TRBD1 (5 bases). Trimming removed 1 base from V and 3 bases from J, with 9 bases in between. Germline V CDR1 and CDR2: GTSNPN, SVGIG (reference sequence). The length of the CDR3 is 14 residues. The CDR3 sequence is CAWSEGDANEKLFF. CDR3 coding DNA: TGTGCCTGGAGTGAAGGGGATGCTAATGAAAAACTGTTTTTT.

This clone has more than one count but fewer than ten. This chain uses TRBV14 with TRBJ2-1; D gene uncertain. Germline lookup yields CDR1 SGHDN and CDR2 FVKESK. This CDR3 has 12 residues. V was clipped by 2 bases and J by 8 bases, with 7 bases between them. CDR3 loop: CASSQISDEQFF. The CDR3 region has the DNA TGTGCCAGCAGCCAAATAAGCGATGAGCAGTTCTTC.

The chain employs TRBV18 and TRBJ1-6; D gene ambiguous. V was shortened by 3 bases and J by 0 bases, with 18 bases between the two germline ends. This CDR3 contains 19 residues. Per the germline V gene, CDR1 is KGHSH and CDR2 is LQKENI. CDR3 loop: CASSPSPRQATSYNSPLHF. The CDR3, as DNA: TGTGCCAGCTCACCTTCACCTCGGCAGGCGACCTCCTATAATTCACCCCTCCACTTT. The full variable domain, its missing parts supplied by reference TRBV18 and TRBJ1-6, is NAGVMQNPRHLVRRRGQEARLRCSPMKGHSHVYWYRQLPEEGLKFMVYLQKENIIDESGMPKERFSAEFPKEGPSILRIQQVVRGDSAAYFCASSPSPRQATSYNSPLHFGNGTRLTVT.

The chain joins TRBV7-2 to TRBJ2-4; TRBD2 is a possible D gene (5 bases). With 4 bases removed from V and 0 bases from J, the gap between germline ends came to 13 bases. The CDR3 extends over 16 amino acids. CDR1 and CDR2 (germline): SGHTA, FQGNSA. The CDR3 reads CASSSSGLLAKNIQYF. The CDR3 DNA is TGTGCCAGCAGCTCCTCAGGACTCCTAGCCAAAAACATTCAGTACTTC.

This chain joins TRBV7-9 and TRBJ2-5; TRBD1 matches at 7 bases. Germline V CDR1 and CDR2: SEHNR, FQNEAQ (reference sequence). With 3 bases clipped from V and 7 bases from J, the junction kept 11 bases outside the gene matches. The CDR3 consists of 15 residues. The CDR3 protein is CASSFGQAIPRTQYF. The DNA for the CDR3 is TGTGCCAGCAGCTTCGGACAGGCCATCCCGAGGACCCAGTACTTC.

The chain is built from TRBV7-3 and TRBJ2-7, with 9 positions matching TRBD2. Germline CDR1 reads SGHTA; CDR2 reads FQGTGA. V was pared by 1 base and J by 0 bases, with 7 bases of the junction left unmatched. The CDR3 spans 17 residues. CDR3 residues: CASSLMASGVISYEQYF. The CDR3 coding sequence is TGTGCCAGCAGCTTAATGGCTAGCGGGGTCATCTCCTACGAGCAGTACTTC.

The chain couples TRBV6-1 to TRBJ2-7; 7 bases line up with TRBD1. This CDR3 contains 14 residues. Losses at the gene ends were 7 bases for V and 2 bases for J; bases not matched to a gene: 8. Germline CDR1 and CDR2: MNHNS and SASEGT. The CDR3 bases are TGTGCCAGCACCAAAACCGGGACAGCCTACGAGCAGTACTTC. Protein sequence: CASTKTGTAYEQYF.

V usage is TRBV6-5 and J usage is TRBJ1-1, with a weak D call TRBD1 (5 bases). Trimming left V 4 bases short and J 6 bases short, with 15 bases between. The CDR3 is made up of 14 amino acids. Germline V gene lookup returns CDR1 MNHEY and CDR2 SVGAGI. The CDR3, as DNA: TGTGCCAGCAGTTCCCCGGGGGGGTTGCCTGAAGCTTTCTTT. It specifies CASSSPGGLPEAFF.

Only a few counts were recorded for this clone. The chain combines TRBV7-2 with TRBJ1-4, with D perhaps TRBD1 (6 bases). Germline V gene data show CDR1 as SGHTA and CDR2 as FQGNSA. The CDR3 spans 14 residues. V was cut by 2 bases and J by 11 bases, with 15 bases left in between. CDR3 protein: CASSLSGVAGKLFF. DNA of the CDR3: TGTGCCAGCAGCTTATCAGGGGTTGCGGGTAAACTGTTTTTT.

The sample holds a few counts of this clone. The chain has TRBV5-6 and TRBJ2-7, with D unclear. V lost 3 bases and J 0 bases, leaving 10 bases between the germline ends. This CDR3 contains 14 residues. The germline V gene has CDR1 SGHDT and CDR2 YYEEEE. CDR3 in amino acids: CASSSPRSSYEQYF. The CDR3 nucleotides are TGTGCCAGCAGCTCACCGAGGAGCTCCTACGAGCAGTACTTC.

The V gene is TRBV5-4, the J gene TRBJ2-7, with D unresolved. V was cut by 3 bases and J by 2 bases, with 6 bases left in between. Germline lookup yields CDR1 SGHNT and CDR2 YYREEE (reference sequence). The CDR3 is 12 amino acids. Written as DNA, the CDR3 is TGTGCCAGCAGCTCCTCAGCCTACGAGCAGTACTTC. As protein: CASSSSAYEQYF.

The chain's CDR3 is CASSARPRTAPGETQYF. CDR3 sequence (DNA): TGTGCCAGCAGCGCGCGGCCCCGGACTGCGCCCGGGGAGACCCAGTACTTC. The chain joins TRBV13 to TRBJ2-5, with D perhaps matching TRBD2 (5 bases). Trimming shortened V by 5 bases and J by 5 bases, and 24 bases separated the two germline ends. Germline lookup yields CDR1 PRHDT and CDR2 FYEKMQ (reference sequence). The CDR3 spans 17 residues.

The chain is built from TRBV5-5 and TRBJ1-2; 8 nucleotides align to TRBD1. V was pared by 3 bases and J by 5 bases, with 6 bases of the junction left unmatched. This CDR3 has 14 amino acids. CDR1 and CDR2 from the germline V gene are SGHKS and YYEKEE (reference sequence). The CDR3 DNA follows: TGTGCCAGCAGCTCTACAGGGGGGGTATATGGCTACACCTTC. Amino acids: CASSSTGGVYGYTF. Variable domain in full (rest from reference TRBV5-5 and TRBJ1-2): DAGVTQSPTHLIKTRGQQVTLRCSPISGHKSVSWYQQVLGQGPQFIFQYYEKEERGRGNFPDRFSARQFPNYSSELNVNALLLGDSALYLCASSSTGGVYGYTFGSGTRLTVV.

With regard to this clone: No DNA is shown, since the ends of the CDR3 on it are uncertain; the CDR3 is the one TCRdb lists. The genes are TRBV5-1 and TRBJ2-3; the table's TRBD2 call for D was not verified on the DNA. Per the germline V gene, CDR1 is SGHRS and CDR2 is YFSETQ. The CDR3 is 14 residues long, ends included. CDR3 amino acids: CASSFGPGTDTQYF.